This passage covers 9 T cell receptor beta chains from one sample sequenced in a study of OX40 agonist ivuxolimab in advanced cancers. Using immunoSEQ multiplex PCR, the repertoire was profiled, and TCRdb retains in-frame clones only, with some absent. The sample records more than 12,000 clones, approximately 93% being singletons. The sequenced sample was CD4+ or CD8+ T cells sorted from blood, obtained in a trial of the OX40 agonist ivuxolimab. The receptors come from an adult with an advanced solid tumor such as melanoma, head and neck, liver or kidney cancer.

V and J are TRBV6-1 and TRBJ2-7; the D gene is possibly TRBD1 (6 bases). This CDR3 has 15 residues. V was cut by 1 base and J by 2 bases, with 12 bases left in between. CDR1 is MNHNS, CDR2 SASEGT, per germline. The CDR3 DNA is TGTGCCAGCAGTGAAGTCCGGGACACTACCTACGAGCAGTACTTC. It encodes CASSEVRDTTYEQYF.

This clone was observed a single time. The V and J genes are TRBV9 and TRBJ1-4; D is uncertain. The CDR3 runs to 16 residues. V shed 0 bases and J shed 6 bases, with 15 bases lying between them. The germline V gene has CDR1 SGDLS and CDR2 YYNGEE. The chain's CDR3 is CASSVAESGEYEKLFF. The CDR3 DNA reads TGTGCCAGCAGCGTAGCTGAGTCCGGGGAATATGAAAAACTGTTTTTT.

The chain uses TRBV19 and TRBJ2-1; 12 bases line up with TRBD1. This CDR3 region has 16 residues. In germline, CDR1 is LNHDA, CDR2 SQIVND (reference sequence). Germline trimming cut 4 bases from V and 7 bases from J; bases unmatched to any gene: 8. The CDR3 sequence is CASSTEGDRGQNEQFF. DNA of the CDR3: TGTGCCAGTAGTACCGAGGGGGACAGGGGGCAGAATGAGCAGTTCTTC. The entire variable domain, with the rest obtained from reference TRBV19 and TRBJ2-1, is as follows: DGGITQSPKYLFRKEGQNVTLSCEQNLNHDAMYWYRQDPGQGLRLIYYSQIVNDFQKGDIAEGYSVSREKKESFPLTVTSAQKNPTAFYLCASSTEGDRGQNEQFFGPGTRLTVL.

V and J are TRBV7-3 and TRBJ1-4, with a possible D match to TRBD1 (5 bases). Trimming cost V 4 bases and J 4 bases, with 19 bases left between them. The CDR3 sequence is 17 residues long. Looked up from germline, CDR1 is SGHTA and CDR2 is FQGTGA. The CDR3 reads CASSSYPRDDSNEKLFF. The CDR3 region has the DNA TGTGCCAGCAGCTCATATCCCCGGGACGACAGTAATGAAAAACTGTTTTTT.

This rearrangement joins TRBV2 to TRBJ2-3; 9 positions agree with TRBD2. CDR1 and CDR2 (germline): SNHLY, FYNNEI. This CDR3 has 14 residues. Germline trimming cut 8 bases from V and 4 bases from J; bases unmatched to any gene: 7. In DNA, the CDR3 is TGTGCCAGCGGAGCGGGAGGTGTGTCAGATACGCAGTATTTT. Its protein product is CASGAGGVSDTQYF.

Here the CDR3 reads CAGGEGAEQFF. In DNA, the CDR3 is TGTGCCGGTGGGGAAGGAGCGGAGCAGTTCTTC. This chain connects TRBV25-1 to TRBJ2-1; D remains unclear. V lost 11 bases, J lost 10 bases, and 15 bases lay in between. This CDR3 region has 11 residues. Germline lookup yields CDR1 MGHDK and CDR2 SYGVNS.

This clone is judged medium-sized (0.01 to 0.1%). V is TRBV27 and J is TRBJ1-6, with D possibly TRBD1 on 6 matching bases. Per the germline V gene, CDR1 is MNHEY and CDR2 is SMNVEV (reference sequence). CDR3 length equals 14 residues. The ends were cut back, 3 bases at V and 11 bases at J, with 14 bases in the middle. The chain's CDR3 is CASSLYQGGPPLHF. CDR3 DNA sequence: TGTGCCAGCAGTTTGTACCAAGGGGGTCCACCCCTCCACTTT.

CDR3: CASSTYPGASYNEQFF. The CDR3 DNA reads TGTGCCAGCAGTACATACCCTGGCGCCTCTTACAATGAGCAGTTCTTC. The V call is TRBV28, the J call TRBJ2-1; no clear D. V was shortened by 5 bases and J by 4 bases, with 18 bases between the two germline ends. In germline, CDR1 is MDHEN, CDR2 SYDVKM. The length of the CDR3 is 16 residues.

The genes are TRBV28 and TRBJ1-2; D is unresolved. V gave up 2 bases and J gave up 2 bases, with 6 bases separating them. The CDR3 extends over 13 amino acids. Germline-derived CDR1 and CDR2 are MDHEN and SYDVKM. The CDR3 protein is CASSLVGNYGYTF. The CDR3 coding sequence is TGTGCCAGCAGTTTAGTGGGCAACTATGGCTACACCTTC.